This T cell receptor beta chain was captured in a study of graft-versus-host responses after intestinal transplantation. Study details: Transplant recipients had multivisceral, liver-intestinal, or isolated intestinal grafts. After anti-thymocyte globulin induction, recipients took tacrolimus and steroids for approximately three years. Study-wide points: Allograft clonal ratios (graft-versus-host to host-versus-graft) were high in patients who had graft-donor T cell macrochimerism.

A remark on this clone: Antigen: not known.

J gave up 2 bases and V 1 base, and 4 bases lay outside the gene matches. CDR3 length equals 16 residues. The germline V gene encodes CDR1 LGHNA and CDR2 YNFKEQ. TCRdb's copy holds only in-frame clones and misses some; the assay was immunoSEQ multiplex PCR. The sample lists about 100,000 clones; less than 90% were seen once. The specimen was unstimulated CD4+ T cells sorted from spleen or lymph node cells, collected before transplant. The TCR comes from a human donor who was the organ donor for an intestinal transplant. The gene calls are TRBV4-2 and TRBJ2-7, with TRBD1 identical over 11 bases. CDR3 in DNA: TGTGCCAGCAGCCAAGTTGGGACAGGGGGACCCTACGAGCAGTACTTC. This sequence encodes CASSQVGTGGPYEQYF.